This TCR beta chain was recorded in a study of blood T cell repertoires in COVID-19. On the study more broadly: Whether acute or convalescent, the COVID-19 samples came from the United States, Italy and Spain. PBMCs, B-cell-depleted T cells, or T cells provided the cDNA or gDNA that made up the material.

Per the authors' pipeline: Amplification of reference gene primers was used by the study to estimate nucleated cell counts. The repertoire was sequenced with immunoSEQ multiplex PCR; TCRdb's copy has only in-frame clones and lacks some. Clonal size and the V and J genes are those of that table, whereas D and trimming came from the DNA. The sample lists roughly 50,000 clones; roughly 79% were seen once. With V trimmed by 6 bases and J by 7 bases, 19 bases remained unmatched. The CDR3 is 18 amino acids. Looked up from germline, CDR1 is LGHDT and CDR2 is YNNKEL (reference sequence). The sequenced sample was peripheral blood. This receptor was taken from a human donor with active or convalescent COVID-19. The donor label of this sample is uncertain. The J gene is TRBJ2-4, the V gene TRBV3-1 (or the pseudogene TRBV3-2); TRBD2 aligns across 9 bases. For the CDR3, the DNA is TGTGCCAGCAGTTCGTTCCGGAGCGGGAGGATCCAAAAGAACATTCAGTACTTC. It translates to CASSSFRSGRIQKNIQYF.